This T cell receptor (beta chain) was found in a study of CD8+ T cells in alopecia areata. Study context: Once tofacitinib had been taken for 6 to 18 months, 6 months off drug followed.

Treatment: oral pan-JAK inhibitor, 5-10 mg twice daily. cDNA reverse transcribed from extracted RNA served as the sequencing template. Here immunoSEQ multiplex PCR was the method, and the copy in TCRdb shows in-frame clones only, minus some. The repertoire holds around 300,000 clones, with over 45% as singletons. Trimming removed 1 base at V and 6 bases at J, with 10 bases between. CDR3 size: 13 residues. Germline V gene data show CDR1 as SGHDN and CDR2 as FVKESK. Overall study results and limits: In scalp, tofacitinib significantly decreased clonality and expanded CD8+ clones among the top 100.

This clone occurred a few times. Its antigen is not known. This clonotype was sampled from a human donor with alopecia areata. The specimen was CD4+ T cells sorted from blood, collected at approximately week 51, from a patient treated with tofacitinib. This chain uses TRBV14 with TRBJ2-7; tentatively, D is TRBD2 (5 bases). This CDR3 reads CASSQVNGGEQYF. In nucleotides, the CDR3 is TGTGCCAGCAGCCAAGTGAACGGAGGCGAGCAGTACTTC. The variable domain in full, with the rest retrieved from reference TRBV14 and TRBJ2-7, is EAGVTQFPSHSVIEKGQTVTLRCDPISGHDNLYWYRRVMGKEIKFLLHFVKESKQDESGMPNNRFLAERTGGTYSTLKVQPAELEDSGVYFCASSQVNGGEQYFGPGTRLTVT.